Listed below are T cell receptor beta chains from one sample, sequenced in a study of Graves' ophthalmopathy and Graves' hyperthyroidism. TCRdb reprocessed the multiplex PCR reads via MiXCR and lists one record per CDR3 protein. The data hold approximately 640,000 distinct CDR3 sequences, with approximately 39% observed a single time. The material sequenced was peripheral blood. Every receptor here comes from an adult man with Graves' ophthalmopathy. Both conserved end residues are part of each CDR3. The D gene is left open where the match is weak. Size tells how often a clone was seen (once, few, many) or the class of an expanded clone, and some rows leave it out.

>many|NA|TRBV6-1|TRBJ1-1
TGTGCCAGCAAAAGGGCCGTGAACACTGAAGCTTTCTTT
CASKRAVNTEAFF
>once|TRBD1|TRBV14|TRBJ1-6
TGTGCCAGCAGACCTGACAGGGGGTCACCCCTCCACTTT
CASRPDRGSPLHF
>many|NA|TRBV20-1|TRBJ1-2
TGCAGTGCTAGAGATCTGGGCACTGGATCTAACTATGGCTACACCTTC
CSARDLGTGSNYGYTF
>many|NA|TRBV5-1|TRBJ1-2
TGCGCCAGCAGCAAGACCGGGTATGGCTACACCTTC
CASSKTGYGYTF
>NA|NA|TRBV13|TRBJ1-4
TGTGCCAGCTTAGTCGGAGGGACAACTAATGAAAAACTGTTTTTT
CASLVGGTTNEKLFF
>NA|NA|TRBV2|TRBJ1-2
TGTGCCAGCAGGAAGGAGTGGGGGAACTATGGCTACACCTTC
CASRKEWGNYGYTF
>NA|TRBD1|TRBV20-1|TRBJ1-1
TGCAGTGCTAGTACAGGGGATTCTGAAGCTTTCTTT
CSASTGDSEAFF
>many|NA|TRBV11-1|TRBJ2-7
TGTGCCAGCAGCTTTAACCACAGGGATTTCTACGAGCAGTACTTC
CASSFNHRDFYEQYF
>many|NA|TRBV14|TRBJ1-2
TGTGCCAGCAGCCAAGCCTACAGGAACGGCTACACCTTC
CASSQAYRNGYTF
>NA|NA|TRBV5-1|TRBJ2-3
TGCGCCAGCAGCATGGGTGGGAGGCCCAGCACAGATACGCAGTATTTT
CASSMGGRPSTDTQYF
>NA|NA|TRBV6-5|TRBJ1-4
TGTGCCAGCAGTTCGACGCTCAATGAAAAACTGCTTTTT
CASSSTLNEKLLF
>few|NA|TRBV6-5|TRBJ1-6
TGTGCCAGCAGTTATGTATCGACAGCCAGGGGTTCACCCCTCCACTTT
CASSYVSTARGSPLHF
>NA|TRBD1|TRBV6-1|TRBJ1-5
TGTGCCAGCAGTGAAGGACAGGGAGGGCAGCCCCAGCATTTT
CASSEGQGGQPQHF
>many|NA|TRBV7-9|TRBJ1-2
TGTGCCAGCAGCTTAGTAGTTTATGGCTACACCTTC
CASSLVVYGYTF
>NA|NA|TRBV29-1|TRBJ2-5
TGCAGCGTTGACCCCGGCCAGCGAGAAGAGACCCAGTACTTC
CSVDPGQREETQYF
>many|NA|TRBV19|TRBJ2-7
TGTGCCAGCAACCCCGGCTCAAACCCCTACGAGCAGTACTTC
CASNPGSNPYEQYF
>many|NA|TRBV7-9|TRBJ2-5
TGTGCCAGCAGCTCGGAGGACAGCGTCCAAGAGACCCAGTACTTC
CASSSEDSVQETQYF
>NA|TRBD1|TRBV19|TRBJ1-6
TGTGCCAGCACGGGACAGGGAGGCTATTCACCCCTCCACTTT
CASTGQGGYSPLHF
>many|TRBD1|TRBV5-1|TRBJ1-1
TGCGCCAGCACCCGGACAGGGGACAACACTGAAGCTTTCTTT
CASTRTGDNTEAFF
>many|NA|TRBV5-1|TRBJ1-1
TGCGCCAGCAGCTTGGGGCAGGTCATGAACACTGAAGCTTTCTTT
CASSLGQVMNTEAFF
>NA|NA|TRBV10-3|TRBJ2-2
TGTGCCACCAGTGAGTCGTACGGCCTGGGGTCCGGGGAGCTGTTTTTT
CATSESYGLGSGELFF
>NA|NA|TRBV10-3|TRBJ1-5
TGTGCCATCAGTGAGTCCGGGACACCAGCCTACGAGCATTTT
CAISESGTPAYEHF
>few|NA|TRBV19|TRBJ2-2
TGTGCCAGTACCCAGTACACCGGGGAGCTGTTTTTT
CASTQYTGELFF
>few|NA|TRBV7-9|TRBJ1-2
TGTGCCAGCTCACCACCGGACGGACGCTATGGCTACACCTTC
CASSPPDGRYGYTF
>many|TRBD1|TRBV13|TRBJ2-7
TGTGCCAGCAGCCCGCCGGACAGGGTGTACGAGCAGTACTTC
CASSPPDRVYEQYF
>many|TRBD1|TRBV5-1|TRBJ2-7
TGCGCCAGCAGCGAAGGGACAGGGCCGTCCGTCGAGCAGTACTTC
CASSEGTGPSVEQYF
>NA|NA|TRBV7-6|TRBJ2-6
TGTGCCAGTAGCCAAGACAGCTCTGGGGCCAACGCCCTGACTTTC
CASSQDSSGANALTF
>many|TRBD1|TRBV15|TRBJ2-7
TGTGCCACCGCGACAGGGGGCGATACCTACGAGCAGTACTTC
CATATGGDTYEQYF
>NA|NA|TRBV12-3/TRBV12-4|TRBJ2-3
TGTGCCAGCAGCCCCGGAGGCGGGGCCAGCACAGATACGCAGTATTTT
CASSPGGGASTDTQYF
>NA|NA|TRBV29-1|TRBJ1-5
TGCAGCGGGACCCTAAATCAGCCCCAGCATTTT
CSGTLNQPQHF
>NA|NA|TRBV6-6|TRBJ1-5
TGTGCCAGCAGTTACTTGGGGGATAGCAATCAGCCCCAGCATTTT
CASSYLGDSNQPQHF
>many|TRBD1|TRBV7-9|TRBJ1-4
TGTGCCAGCAGCCGAAGGACAGGGCCTGAAAAACTGTTTTTT
CASSRRTGPEKLFF
>NA|NA|TRBV20-1|TRBJ1-3
TGCAGTGCTAGAGTGGCCGGGACTGGAAACACCATATATTTT
CSARVAGTGNTIYF
>many|NA|TRBV7-2|TRBJ1-2
TGTGCCAGCAGCACGAACAGGGACGGCTACACCTTC
CASSTNRDGYTF
>once|TRBD2|TRBV2|TRBJ2-7
TGTGCCAGCAGTTACTCGAGGGGTAGCGGGGGTTACGAGCAGTACTTC
CASSYSRGSGGYEQYF
>few|NA|TRBV9|TRBJ2-7
TGTGCCAGCAGCCTTCCAGGGGCTAACTCCTACGAGCAGTACTTC
CASSLPGANSYEQYF
>NA|NA|TRBV4-1|TRBJ2-7
TGCGCCAGCAGCCAAGAAGGGGGCGGGGGGCTCTACGAGCAGTACTTC
CASSQEGGGGLYEQYF
>few|NA|TRBV19|TRBJ2-5
TGTGCCAGTGGTATTCCCCCGGCAGAGACCCAGTACTTC
CASGIPPAETQYF
>many|NA|TRBV12-3/TRBV12-4|TRBJ1-6
TGTGCCAGCAGCCCACGTAGGGACGCATACCCCTATAATTCACCCCTCCACTTT
CASSPRRDAYPYNSPLHF
>many|NA|TRBV12-3/TRBV12-4|TRBJ1-2
TGTGCCAGCAGGAGGGGGTTGGCCTATGGCTACACCTTC
CASRRGLAYGYTF
>many|TRBD1|TRBV7-2|TRBJ2-7
TGTGCCAGCAGCATTAGGGACAGCGAGCAGTACTTC
CASSIRDSEQYF
>few|NA|TRBV11-3|TRBJ2-7
TGTGCCAGCAGCTACAGCCCCCTGTCCTACGAGCAGTACTTC
CASSYSPLSYEQYF
>NA|NA|TRBV29-1|TRBJ2-7
TGCAGCGTTTGGCAGGGATCGGCCTCCTACGAGCAGTACTTC
CSVWQGSASYEQYF
>NA|NA|TRBV2|TRBJ1-2
TGTGCCAGCAGCGTGGCGGCAATGGGGAACTATGGCTACACCTTC
CASSVAAMGNYGYTF
>many|NA|TRBV20-1|TRBJ1-6
TGCAGTGCTAGTCAGGCGGGGTTCCGAGGGCCACCCCTCCACTTT
CSASQAGFRGPPLHF
>NA|NA|TRBV7-2|TRBJ2-2
TGTGCCAGCAGCTTGGCTTGGGCCAATTTGAACACCGGGGAGCTGTTTTTT
CASSLAWANLNTGELFF
>many|TRBD1|TRBV29-1|TRBJ1-2
TGCAGCGTTGAGGAAATCCGGGACAGGGGTGGCTACACCTTC
CSVEEIRDRGGYTF
>NA|NA|TRBV12-3/TRBV12-4|TRBJ1-3
TGTGCCAGCAGTTTTTGGACCGTCCGGAACACCATATATTTT
CASSFWTVRNTIYF
>few|TRBD1|TRBV5-5|TRBJ1-1
TGTGCCAGCAGCTTGAACGGGGACAGGCGGAACACTGAAGCTTTCTTT
CASSLNGDRRNTEAFF
>many|NA|TRBV19|TRBJ1-5
TGTGCCAGTAGTGAGGGGCAGACCGATCAGCCCCAGCATTTT
CASSEGQTDQPQHF
>NA|NA|TRBV29-1|TRBJ1-4
TGCAGCACTGAAGATAAAAGGGGGAGAGGTGAAAAACTGTTTTTT
CSTEDKRGRGEKLFF
>many|TRBD1|TRBV10-3|TRBJ1-1
TGTGCCATCAGTGACCGGGACAGGGGGTGGGCTGAAGCTTTCTTT
CAISDRDRGWAEAFF
>many|NA|TRBV19|TRBJ1-1
TGTGCCAGTAGTTGGTCTGGGGACGCTGAAGCTTTCTTT
CASSWSGDAEAFF
>many|TRBD1|TRBV7-8|TRBJ1-3
TGTGCCAGCAGCTCGACCCGGGACAGACACTCTGGAAACACCATATATTTT
CASSSTRDRHSGNTIYF
>many|NA|TRBV10-3|TRBJ1-5
TGTGCCATCAGTGATTCGGACAGTCATAGCAATCAGCCCCAGCATTTT
CAISDSDSHSNQPQHF
>many|TRBD2|TRBV2|TRBJ2-7
TGTGCCAGCATGGGGACTAGCGGGAGACTCGAGCAGTACTTC
CASMGTSGRLEQYF
>NA|NA|TRBV25-1|TRBJ1-3
TGTGCCAGCAGTGAATCCCCTGGAAACACCATATATTTT
CASSESPGNTIYF
>once|TRBD1|TRBV25-1|TRBJ1-1
TGTGCCAGCAGTTTGGGGACAGGTTTCCCCATGAACACTGAAGCTTTCTTT
CASSLGTGFPMNTEAFF
>NA|NA|TRBV15|TRBJ2-5
TGTGCCACCAGCAGACAGCTTAGGGGGTCGACCCAGTACTTC
CATSRQLRGSTQYF
>NA|NA|TRBV7-9|TRBJ2-5
TGTGCCAGCCGGAGGGGGGGGGCACAAGAGACCCAGTACTTC
CASRRGGAQETQYF